This TCR beta chain derives from a study of kidney transplant recipient with SARS-CoV-2 infection. CDR3 length: 19 residues. The V gene's germline CDR1 is ENHRY and CDR2 SYGVKD. Trimming took 0 bases from V and 0 from J; bases not matched to a gene: 4. Many counts were recorded for this clonotype. TCRdb reanalysed the reads using MiXCR and keeps one entry per CDR3 protein. The sample consists of about 240,000 distinct CDR3 sequences, more than 25% of them appearing once. This sequence originates from a male patient in his thirties who had COVID-19 and was a kidney transplant recipient. Some of these T cells may belong to the graft donor. The sample here was a blood sample, taken at baseline and between days 110 and 120 from a kidney transplant recipient. The chain combines TRBV10-3 with TRBJ2-6; 11 nucleotides agree with TRBD1. As DNA, the CDR3 is TGTGCCATCAGTGAGTCGGACAGGGGGCAGGGCTCTGGGGCCAACGTCCTGACTTTC. Amino acids: CAISESDRGQGSGANVLTF.